These T cell receptor beta chains were read from a single sample in a study of T cells in Graves' hyperthyroidism and ophthalmopathy. Each CDR3 protein gets one entry after TCRdb re-called the multiplex PCR reads with MiXCR. The sample lists about 290,000 distinct CDR3 sequences; less than 20% were seen once. Source material: blood. These TCRs come from a man over 45 with Graves' ophthalmopathy. The CDR3 runs from the conserved cysteine through the conserved F or W. D genes are given only for firm matches. Clone size is shown for a subset of rows, as once, few, many or a class of expanded clone.

D | J | size | V | DNA | CDR3
TRBD1 | TRBJ2-3 | . | TRBV2 | TGTGCCAGCAAAAGGAAGGGCAGGGGGCTGACAGACGCGCAGTATTTT | CASKRKGRGLTDAQYF
. | TRBJ2-7 | few | TRBV6-5 | TGTGCCAGCAGTTATGGAGGGCGCCCCTACGAGCAGTACTTC | CASSYGGRPYEQYF
. | TRBJ2-1 | many | TRBV28 | TGTGCCAGCAGTGCCTCCGGGACCAGAATCAGCAATGAGCAGTTCTTC | CASSASGTRISNEQFF
. | TRBJ2-3 | many | TRBV7-9 | TGTGCCAGCAGCTTAGTCAACACAGATACGCAGTATTTT | CASSLVNTDTQYF
. | TRBJ1-2 | few | TRBV9 | TGTGCCAGCAGCGTAGTTGGGGGGAATGGCTACACCTTC | CASSVVGGNGYTF
. | TRBJ2-7 | . | TRBV20-1 | TGCAGTGCTGTCGGTGCTTCTGGGGGCGGGGGAGAGTACTTC | CSAVGASGGGGEYF
TRBD1 | TRBJ1-4 | many | TRBV2 | TGTGCCAGCAGTGAAGCGACAGGGCCAGGAGAAAAACTGTTTTTT | CASSEATGPGEKLFF
. | TRBJ2-5 | once | TRBV14 | TGTGCCAGCAGCCAAACAGAAGAGACCCAGTACTTC | CASSQTEETQYF
. | TRBJ2-2 | few | TRBV7-3 | TGTGCCAGCAGCTTGAGCCCCGGGGAGCTGTTTTTT | CASSLSPGELFF
. | TRBJ2-7 | many | TRBV30 | TGTGCCGGTCGTCGGACTTACGAGCAGTACTTC | CAGRRTYEQYF
. | TRBJ2-1 | . | TRBV6-4 | TGTGCCAGCCCAATAGGGAAGGGGGAATTGACAAATGAGCAGTTCTTC | CASPIGKGELTNEQFF
. | TRBJ1-4 | many | TRBV2 | TGTGCCAGCAAAATCACCCCCGGGTGGGAAAAACTGTTTTTT | CASKITPGWEKLFF
. | TRBJ2-5 | many | TRBV3-1 | TGTGCCAGCAGCCAAGAGCCGTTCGGAGAGACCCAGTACTTC | CASSQEPFGETQYF
TRBD2 | TRBJ2-1 | many | TRBV2 | TGTGCCAGCAGCCCGACTAGCGGGAGCTACAATGAGCAGTTCTTC | CASSPTSGSYNEQFF
TRBD2 | TRBJ2-1 | . | TRBV11-3 | TGTGCCAGCAGCTCCCGACTAGCGGGAGACAATGAGCAGTTCTTC | CASSSRLAGDNEQFF
. | TRBJ1-6 | many | TRBV27 | TGTGCCAGCAGATCGACGCTCTCTTACTCACCCCTCCACTTT | CASRSTLSYSPLHF
. | TRBJ2-1 | many | TRBV5-1 | TGCGCCAGCAGCTTGGAAACAGGGTCCTACAATGAGCAGTTCTTC | CASSLETGSYNEQFF
. | TRBJ2-7 | many | TRBV7-6 | TGTGCCAGCAGCTTAGGCGACTTCCTTACCGAGCAGTACTTC | CASSLGDFLTEQYF
TRBD1 | TRBJ2-5 | many | TRBV20-1 | TGCAGTGCTCAGTGGACAGGGGAAGAGACCCAGTACTTC | CSAQWTGEETQYF
. | TRBJ1-4 | . | TRBV30 | TGTGCCTGGAGTGTATACAGGGCGGAAGAAAAACTGTTTTTT | CAWSVYRAEEKLFF
TRBD2 | TRBJ2-3 | few | TRBV7-2 | TGTGCCAGCAGCTTAGACCCACTAGCGGGTCCAGCGCGAGGCACGCAGTATTTT | CASSLDPLAGPARGTQYF
. | TRBJ2-3 | many | TRBV7-9 | TGTGCCAGCAGCCACTTCGACTCGATCCCCACAGATACGCAGTATTTT | CASSHFDSIPTDTQYF
. | TRBJ2-5 | few | TRBV11-3 | TGTGCCAGCAGCTCCCCCGGGAAACAAGAGACCCAGTACTTC | CASSSPGKQETQYF
TRBD2 | TRBJ2-2 | few | TRBV24-1 | TGTGCCACCAGTGCTCTAGCGGGAGGCGGGGAGCTGTTTTTT | CATSALAGGGELFF
. | TRBJ2-7 | . | TRBV20-1 | TGCAGTGCTAGCCCCCATCCCTACGAGCAGTACTTC | CSASPHPYEQYF
. | TRBJ2-3 | many | TRBV5-1 | TGCGCCAGCAGGGAAGGCACAGATACGCAGTATTTT | CASREGTDTQYF
. | TRBJ1-4 | few | TRBV5-1 | TGCGCCAGCAGCTTAACAGGGAGGGCTAATGAAAAACTGTTTTTT | CASSLTGRANEKLFF
. | TRBJ2-7 | . | TRBV4-1 | TGCGCCAGCAGCCTCCTCGGGGCCGGAACCGAGCAGTACTTC | CASSLLGAGTEQYF
. | TRBJ2-1 | . | TRBV4-2 | TGTGCCAGCAGCCAAGATTTCGCGGGGAGGAATGAGCAGTTCTTC | CASSQDFAGRNEQFF
. | TRBJ2-3 | once | TRBV25-1 | TGTGCCAGCAGTTTTTCAGGGGATTGGGTTAATACGCAGTATTTT | CASSFSGDWVNTQYF
TRBD2 | TRBJ2-7 | once | TRBV2 | TGTGCCAGCAGTGAACTAGCGGGATTCTCCTACGAGCAGTACTTC | CASSELAGFSYEQYF
. | TRBJ2-1 | . | TRBV24-1 | TGTGCCACCAGTCGCACCTACAATGAGCAGTTCTTC | CATSRTYNEQFF
. | TRBJ2-1 | . | TRBV14 | TGTGCCAGCAGCCAAGACCGAAGTAATGAGCAGTTCTTC | CASSQDRSNEQFF
TRBD1 | TRBJ1-2 | few | TRBV6-4 | TGTGCCAGCACACAGGGGGCTGGAGAAAATGGCTACACCTTC | CASTQGAGENGYTF
TRBD2 | TRBJ2-7 | . | TRBV20-1 | TGCAGTGCTAGAGAACTGGCGGGAGGGACCTACGAGCAGTACTTC | CSARELAGGTYEQYF
. | TRBJ1-2 | few | TRBV28 | TGTGCCAGCACCCCTGGGGGCAGGAGGGGCTACACCTTC | CASTPGGRRGYTF
TRBD2 | TRBJ2-7 | many | TRBV7-8 | TGTGCCAGCAGCTTAGGACTAGCGGGATTGGTTGCTATCGAGCAGTACTTC | CASSLGLAGLVAIEQYF
TRBD2 | TRBJ2-5 | many | TRBV3-1 | TGTGCCAGCAGCCAAGAAGGCCTAGCGGAAGAGACCCAGTACTTC | CASSQEGLAEETQYF
. | TRBJ1-4 | . | TRBV5-8 | TGTGCCAGCGGTGAGCCGGGCGGTGCAACTAATGAAAAACTGTTTTTT | CASGEPGGATNEKLFF
. | TRBJ2-5 | few | TRBV9 | TGTGCCAGCAGCGTAGATTGGGGGCCCCAAGAGACCCAGTACTTC | CASSVDWGPQETQYF
. | TRBJ2-7 | many | TRBV7-9 | TGTGCCAGCAGCTTAACAGAGAACTACGAGCAGTACTTC | CASSLTENYEQYF
. | TRBJ1-6 | . | TRBV11-2 | TGTGCCAGCAGCCCCTCCGGGACCGATAATTCACCCCTCCACTTT | CASSPSGTDNSPLHF
. | TRBJ1-2 | few | TRBV16 | TGTGCCAGCAGCCAACAAGGGCCGGCAGTGGGCTACACCTTC | CASSQQGPAVGYTF